This entry lists 8 T cell receptor beta chains sequenced from one sample in a study of shared clonotypes between healthy human individuals. Measured with immunoSEQ multiplex PCR; TCRdb has only the in-frame clones, and not every one. Of approximately 2.5 million clones in the sample, roughly nine tenths were seen once. Sequenced input: naive CD4+ T cells sorted from blood. Subset given: CD45RA+ positively selected. Every receptor here comes from a man aged 18 to 29 in good health.

The chain employs TRBV5-6 and TRBJ1-1; D gene ambiguous. Trimming cost V 3 bases and J 2 bases, with 14 bases left between them. Germline-derived CDR1 and CDR2 are SGHDT and YYEEEE. This CDR3 comprises 15 residues. DNA of the CDR3: TGTGCCAGCAGCTCCACCGGCTTGAGTAACACTGAAGCTTTCTTT. Translating it yields CASSSTGLSNTEAFF. The whole variable domain, filled in from reference TRBV5-6 and TRBJ1-1, reads DAGVTQSPTHLIKTRGQQVTLRCSPKSGHDTVSWYQQALGQGPQFIFQYYEEEERQRGNFPDRFSGHQFPNYSSELNVNALLLGDSALYLCASSSTGLSNTEAFFGQGTRLTVV.

This clone has only one observation. This chain uses TRBV5-4 with TRBJ2-7, with 10 bases that match TRBD1. The CDR3 is 15 amino acids. The V and J ends lost 4 bases and 4 bases, in that order; junction bases with no gene match: 8. Germline V gene data show CDR1 as SGHNT and CDR2 as YYREEE (reference sequence). The CDR3 protein is CASSHPGQGLYEQYF. The CDR3 region has the DNA TGTGCCAGCAGCCACCCGGGACAGGGGTTATACGAGCAGTACTTC.

V usage is TRBV11-3 and J usage is TRBJ1-3; TRBD1 might be the D (5 bases). This CDR3 contains 14 residues. Germline V CDR1 and CDR2: SGHNT, YENEEA. The V and J ends lost 9 bases and 2 bases respectively, with 14 bases between them. The CDR3 reads CASKAGGTGNTIYF. The CDR3 coding sequence is TGTGCCAGTAAGGCCGGGGGGACTGGAAACACCATATATTTT.

The V gene is TRBV30, the J gene TRBJ2-5, with 7 nucleotides matching TRBD2. V shed 4 bases and J 2 bases; nucleotides not matched to a gene: 1. Germline V lookup: CDR1 GTSNPN, CDR2 SVGIG (reference sequence). This CDR3 has 12 amino acids. CDR3 coding DNA: TGTGCCTGGAAGGGACTACAAGAGACCCAGTACTTC. It is translated as CAWKGLQETQYF.

This clone showed up just once. The CDR3, as DNA: TGTGCCAGTAGTACCCTATGGCGGTATAGCAATCAGCCCCAGCATTTT. As protein: CASSTLWRYSNQPQHF. The V gene is TRBV19, the J gene TRBJ1-5; D remains ambiguous. The germline V gene has CDR1 LNHDA and CDR2 SQIVND (reference sequence). The V gene lost 4 bases and the J gene lost 0 bases, with 13 bases spanning the gap. This CDR3 is 16 amino acids long.

This chain uses TRBV7-9 with TRBJ2-1; D gene ambiguous. Germline V gives CDR1 SEHNR, CDR2 FQNEAQ (reference sequence). V lost 6 bases, J lost 8 bases, and 17 bases lay in between. CDR3 size: 14 residues. As DNA, the CDR3 is TGTGCCAGCAGGAGGACGGTAGAGATCGATGAGCAGTTCTTC. This sequence encodes CASRRTVEIDEQFF.

The rearrangement joins TRBV5-1 to TRBJ2-3; no definite D call. This CDR3 region has 14 residues. CDR1 and CDR2 from the germline V gene are SGHRS and YFSETQ. V was trimmed by 4 bases and J by 2 bases, leaving 11 bases between them. In DNA, the CDR3 is TGCGCCAGCAGCCGTAACTACCACACAGATACGCAGTATTTT. Its translation: CASSRNYHTDTQYF.

The chain uses TRBV21-1 and TRBJ2-7; no check of the table's D call, TRBD2, against the DNA was made. TRBV21-1 is a documented pseudogene. This CDR3 contains 11 residues. The CDR3 bases are TGTGCCTGGAGGGGAGGGGGTGAGCAGTACTTC. Amino acids: CAWRGGGEQYF.